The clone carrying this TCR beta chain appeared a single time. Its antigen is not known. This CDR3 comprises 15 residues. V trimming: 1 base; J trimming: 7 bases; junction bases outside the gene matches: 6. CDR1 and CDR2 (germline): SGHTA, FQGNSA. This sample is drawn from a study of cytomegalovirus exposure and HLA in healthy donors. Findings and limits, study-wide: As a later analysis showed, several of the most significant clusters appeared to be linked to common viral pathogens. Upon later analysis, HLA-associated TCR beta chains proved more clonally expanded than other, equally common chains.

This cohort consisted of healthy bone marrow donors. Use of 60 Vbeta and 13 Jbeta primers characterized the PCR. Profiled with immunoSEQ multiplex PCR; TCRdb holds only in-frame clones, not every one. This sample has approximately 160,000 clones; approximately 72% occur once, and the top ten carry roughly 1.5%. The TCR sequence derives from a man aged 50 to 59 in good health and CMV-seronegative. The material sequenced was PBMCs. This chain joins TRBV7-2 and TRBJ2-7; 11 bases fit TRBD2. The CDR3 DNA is TGTGCCAGCAGCTTAGGGGCTAGCGGGGGGCGGGAGCAGTACTTC. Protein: CASSLGASGGREQYF.